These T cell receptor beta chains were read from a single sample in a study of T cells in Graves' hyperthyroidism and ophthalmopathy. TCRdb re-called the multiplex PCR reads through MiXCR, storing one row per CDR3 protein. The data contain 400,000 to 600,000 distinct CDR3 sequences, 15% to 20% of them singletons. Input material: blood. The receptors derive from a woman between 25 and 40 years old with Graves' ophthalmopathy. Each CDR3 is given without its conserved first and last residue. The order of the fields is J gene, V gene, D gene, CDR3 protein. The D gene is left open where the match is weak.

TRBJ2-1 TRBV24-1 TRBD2 ATSDFGAGGVNEQF
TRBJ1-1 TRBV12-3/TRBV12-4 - ASRRGMNTEAF
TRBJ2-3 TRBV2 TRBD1 ASRGQVGDTQY
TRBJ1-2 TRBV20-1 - SASTGDYGHT
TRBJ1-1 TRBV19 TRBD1 ASKVRGENTEAF
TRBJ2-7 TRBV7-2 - ASSLKGSLEQY
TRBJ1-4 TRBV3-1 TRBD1 ASSQADRGFNEKLF
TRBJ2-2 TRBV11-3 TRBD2 ASSSSGITGELF
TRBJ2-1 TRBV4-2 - ASSQDRGQAKWDNEQF
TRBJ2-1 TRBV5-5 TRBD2 ASSPGLAGGALSYNEQF